This TCR beta chain derives from a study of spatial heterogeneity in lung cancer. Sample time point: sample taken at primary tumor resection. Unsorted whole RNA of tumor, nontumor lung or frozen PBMC was sequenced. This CDR3 contains 14 residues. The V gene's germline CDR1 is KGHDR and CDR2 SFDVKD. The V gene end was trimmed by 9 bases and the J gene end by 4 bases; junction bases not matched to a gene: 7. Study results and limitations: Ubiquitous expanded tumor TCRs appeared in blood more at resection than follow-up.

In its sample, this clonotype was seen many times. What it recognizes is unknown. A unique molecular identifier was attached to every TCR cDNA molecule. MiXCR, run by TCRdb on the 5' RACE reads, gives a single entry per CDR3 protein. The top ten clones hold less than 9% of a sample with about 90,000 distinct CDR3 sequences, roughly 8.7% of them seen once. The chain couples TRBV24-1 to TRBJ1-5; 8 bases align to TRBD1. The specimen comprised PBMCs, sampled at surgery. This clonotype was sampled from a male donor with early-stage non-small cell lung cancer. In DNA form, the CDR3 reads TGTGCCACCTCAGGGACAGGACGAAATCAGCCCCAGCATTTT. It translates to CATSGTGRNQPQHF.